This TCR beta chain was identified in a study of shared clonotypes between healthy human individuals. The study's findings and limits: Some clonotypes were shared by all four sorted-subset donors, while others were not shared. The non-shared ones had lower generation probabilities than the shared ones.

CDR3 length: 14 amino acids. V trimming: 7 bases; J trimming: 5 bases; junction bases outside the gene matches: 7. The V gene's germline CDR1 is MNHNY and CDR2 SVGAGI (reference sequence). Notes on this clone: The antigen is undetermined.

An even split of each subset's genomic DNA across several immunoSEQ plates was performed. As originally analysed: ImmunoSEQ sequences covered only the junction and lacked quality scores; filtering therefore differed. Using immunoSEQ multiplex PCR, the repertoire was profiled, and TCRdb retains in-frame clones only, with some absent. V and J calls and clone size come straight from that table; D and trimming were deduced from the DNA. The table has 1,400,000 or so clones, less than 99% seen once; the top ten hold 0.3% to 0.45%. The receptor was isolated from a man aged 30 to 45 in good health. The sample was naive CD4+ T cells sorted from blood. The subset was: CD45RA+ positively selected. The chain joins TRBV6-6 to TRBJ1-5, with 8 nucleotides matching TRBD1. Written as DNA, the CDR3 is TGTGCCAGCATCGCAATCAGGGGGCATCAGCCCCAGCATTTT. Its translation is CASIAIRGHQPQHF.